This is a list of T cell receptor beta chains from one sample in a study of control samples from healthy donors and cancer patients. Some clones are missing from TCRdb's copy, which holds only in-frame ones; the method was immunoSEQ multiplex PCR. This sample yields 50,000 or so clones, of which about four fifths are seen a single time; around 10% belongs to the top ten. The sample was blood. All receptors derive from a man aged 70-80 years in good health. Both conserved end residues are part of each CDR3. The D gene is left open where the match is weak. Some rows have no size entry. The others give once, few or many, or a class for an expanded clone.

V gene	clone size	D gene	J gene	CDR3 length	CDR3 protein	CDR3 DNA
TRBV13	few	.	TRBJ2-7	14	CASRNSQTSYEQYF	TGTGCCAGCAGGAACAGCCAGACCTCCTACGAGCAGTACTTC
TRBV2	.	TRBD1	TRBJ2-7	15	CASRDIGQGIYEQYF	TGTGCCAGCAGGGATATAGGACAGGGGATCTACGAGCAGTACTTC
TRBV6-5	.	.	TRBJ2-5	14	CASSYRGQGETQYF	TGTGCCAGCAGTTACCGGGGGCAGGGAGAGACCCAGTACTTC
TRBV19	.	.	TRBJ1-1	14	CASSIRGGDTEAFF	TGTGCCAGTAGTATTAGAGGAGGGGACACTGAAGCTTTCTTT
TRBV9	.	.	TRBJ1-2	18	CASSVEPTWEGRDYGYTF	TGTGCCAGCAGCGTAGAGCCGACGTGGGAAGGGAGGGACTATGGCTACACCTTC
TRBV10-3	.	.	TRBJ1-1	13	CAIRLDRNTEAFF	TGTGCCATCAGATTGGACAGGAACACTGAAGCTTTCTTT
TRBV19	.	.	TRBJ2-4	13	CASSSWDLNIQYF	TGTGCCAGTAGTTCGTGGGACTTAAACATTCAGTACTTC
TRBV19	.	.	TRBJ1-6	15	CASSIGFGRDSPLHF	TGTGCCAGTAGTATCGGTTTCGGAAGGGACTCACCCCTCCACTTT
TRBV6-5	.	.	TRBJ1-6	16	CASSYSTGAGNSPLHF	TGTGCCAGCAGTTACTCGACCGGGGCTGGTAATTCACCCCTCCACTTT
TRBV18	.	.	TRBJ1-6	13	CASSRENQAPLHF	TGTGCCAGCTCACGTGAGAATCAGGCACCCCTCCACTTT
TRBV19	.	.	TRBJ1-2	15	CASSINPQPNYGYTF	TGTGCCAGTAGTATTAATCCCCAACCTAACTATGGCTACACCTTC
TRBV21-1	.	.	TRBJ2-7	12	CACPGTGHEQYF	TGTGCCTGCCCCGGGACAGGGCACGAGCAGTACTTC
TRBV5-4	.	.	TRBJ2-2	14	CASSLQGNTGELFF	TGTGCCAGCAGCCTACAGGGGAACACCGGGGAGCTGTTTTTT
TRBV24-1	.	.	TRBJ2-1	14	CATSDTAGENEQFF	TGTGCCACCAGTGACACGGCGGGCGAAAATGAGCAGTTCTTC
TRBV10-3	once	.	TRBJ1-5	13	CAISPGLNQPQHF	TGTGCCATCAGCCCAGGGCTCAATCAGCCCCAGCATTTT
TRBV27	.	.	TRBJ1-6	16	CASSLSGLSPNSPLHF	TGTGCCAGCAGTTTATCAGGGCTGAGCCCTAATTCACCCCTCCACTTT
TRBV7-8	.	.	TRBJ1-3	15	CASSLQQGSGNTIYF	TGTGCCAGCAGCCTACAACAGGGTTCAGGAAACACCATATATTTT
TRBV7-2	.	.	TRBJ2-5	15	CASSLEVASQGTQYF	TGTGCCAGCAGCTTAGAGGTTGCCAGCCAAGGGACCCAGTACTTC
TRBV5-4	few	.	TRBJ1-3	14	CASSSQGNGNTIYF	TGTGCCAGCAGCTCCCAGGGGAATGGAAACACCATATATTTT
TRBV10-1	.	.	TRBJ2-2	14	CASSGEGYTGELFF	TGCGCCAGCAGTGGGGAAGGGTACACCGGGGAGCTGTTTTTT
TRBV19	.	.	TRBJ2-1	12	CASSIAADEQFF	TGTGCCAGTAGTATAGCGGCCGATGAGCAGTTCTTC
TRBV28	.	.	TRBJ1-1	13	CASRGTVNTEAFF	TGTGCCAGCAGGGGGACGGTAAACACTGAAGCTTTCTTT
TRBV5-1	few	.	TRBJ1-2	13	CASSLEVQTLVYF	TGCGCCAGCAGCTTGGAGGTGCAGACACTAGTCTACTTC
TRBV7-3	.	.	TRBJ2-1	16	CASSPRQANYLNEQFF	TGTGCCAGCAGCCCACGACAGGCCAATTACCTCAATGAGCAGTTCTTC
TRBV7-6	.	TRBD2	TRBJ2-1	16	CASRPTQGGLDNEQFF	TGTGCCAGCAGACCAACTCAGGGAGGGCTCGACAATGAGCAGTTCTTC
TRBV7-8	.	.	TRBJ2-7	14	CASSPSGPGYEQYF	TGTGCCAGCAGCCCCTCTGGACCCGGCTACGAGCAGTACTTC
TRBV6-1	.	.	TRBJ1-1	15	CASRPPELPSPEAFF	TGTGCCAGCAGGCCCCCGGAGCTGCCCTCCCCTGAAGCTTTCTTT
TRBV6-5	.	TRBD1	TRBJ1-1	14	CASSPRGLTAEAFF	TGTGCCAGCAGCCCCAGGGGGTTAACGGCTGAAGCTTTCTTT
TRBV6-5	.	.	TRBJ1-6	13	CASSYSTDSPLHF	TGTGCCAGCAGTTACTCGACGGATTCACCCCTCCACTTT
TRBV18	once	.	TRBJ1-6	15	CASSTYRTNNSPLHF	TGTGCCAGCTCAACTTACAGGACTAATAATTCACCCCTCCACTTT
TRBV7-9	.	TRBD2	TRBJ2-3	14	CASSWTSGTDTQYF	TGTGCCAGCAGCTGGACTAGCGGGACTGATACGCAGTATTTT
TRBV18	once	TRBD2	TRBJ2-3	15	CASSRQRGSADTQYF	TGTGCCAGCTCACGGCAGCGGGGGTCGGCAGATACGCAGTATTTT
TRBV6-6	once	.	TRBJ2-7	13	CASSLNGGNEQYF	TGTGCCAGCTCCCTGAATGGGGGGAACGAGCAGTACTTC
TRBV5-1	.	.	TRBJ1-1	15	CASSYTGTRNTEAFF	TGCGCCAGCAGCTACACCGGGACACGGAACACTGAAGCTTTCTTT
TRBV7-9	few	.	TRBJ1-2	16	CASSLVGRAGDYGYTF	TGTGCCAGCAGCTTAGTGGGTCGCGCAGGGGACTATGGCTACACCTTC
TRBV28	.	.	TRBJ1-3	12	CASSEGHRPIYF	TGTGCCAGCAGCGAGGGACACCGCCCCATATATTTT
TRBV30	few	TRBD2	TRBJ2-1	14	CAWSSRGGAGEQFF	TGTGCCTGGAGTTCTCGCGGGGGGGCCGGGGAGCAGTTCTTC
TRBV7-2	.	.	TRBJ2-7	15	CASSPNFGGFGEQYF	TGTGCCAGCAGCCCAAATTTCGGGGGATTTGGCGAGCAGTACTTC
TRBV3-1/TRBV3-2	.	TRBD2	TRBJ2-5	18	CASSRRRTSSGGPPDQYF	TGTGCCAGCAGCCGAAGACGGACCTCTAGCGGGGGGCCCCCAGACCAGTACTTC
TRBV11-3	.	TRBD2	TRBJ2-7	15	CASSSRGGGTYEQYF	TGTGCCAGCAGCTCCAGAGGCGGGGGAACCTACGAGCAGTACTTC
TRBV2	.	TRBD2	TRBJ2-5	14	CASSGKRGQETQYF	TGTGCCAGCAGTGGAAAGCGGGGCCAAGAGACCCAGTACTTC
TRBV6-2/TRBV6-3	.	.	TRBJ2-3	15	CASSYVGFSTDTQYF	TGTGCCAGCAGTTACGTTGGATTTTCAACAGATACGCAGTATTTT
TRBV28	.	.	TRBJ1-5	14	CASTRNGRNQPQHF	TGTGCCAGCACCCGTAATGGAAGGAATCAGCCCCAGCATTTT
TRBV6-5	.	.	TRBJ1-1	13	CASSSELGTEAFF	TGTGCCAGCAGTAGTGAGTTGGGCACTGAAGCTTTCTTT